The sequence of this T cell receptor (beta chain) was determined in a study of cytomegalovirus exposure and HLA in healthy donors. Across the whole study: A prior study identified 120 million or so unique TCR beta sequences from 200 million or so T cells. Study-wide points: Likely technical artifact: a cluster of highly shared sequence variants. When presence/absence was analysed, sequencing depth was taken to be roughly uniform across donors.

PCR used 60 Vbeta primers and 13 Jbeta primers. Libraries were prepared by immunoSEQ multiplex PCR; TCRdb keeps only in-frame clonotypes and omits some of them. The table shows about 190,000 clones, with around 77% occurring only once. The CDR3 totals 14 residues. V lost 1 base, J lost 2 bases, and 9 bases lay in between. The germline CDR1 and CDR2 sequences are SGHTA and FQGNSA. On this clone itself: Its matching antigen is unknown.

The source material was PBMCs. This clonotype was obtained from a woman aged 18 to 35 in good health and CMV-seronegative. The chain recombines TRBV7-2 with TRBJ2-7, with no clear D. Here the CDR3 reads CASSLGARAYEQYF. The DNA of the CDR3 is TGTGCCAGCAGCTTAGGGGCGCGAGCCTACGAGCAGTACTTC. Full variable domain (outside the CDR3, taken from reference TRBV7-2 and TRBJ2-7): GAGVSQSPSNKVTEKGKDVELRCDPISGHTALYWYRQSLGQGLEFLIYFQGNSAPDKSGLPSDRFSAERTGGSVSTLTIQRTQQEDSAVYLCASSLGARAYEQYFGPGTRLTVT.